A single sample gave rise to the 6 T cell receptor beta chains below, sequenced in a study of T cells in Graves' hyperthyroidism and ophthalmopathy. RNA transcripts provided the source from which TCR beta CDR3 regions were amplified. The HTBI primer set drove a first-round RT-PCR of the TCR CDR3. TCRdb used MiXCR to reprocess the multiplex PCR reads, holding one entry per CDR3 protein. In the table there are about 640,000 distinct CDR3 sequences, about 20% of which are singletons. The sequenced sample consisted of blood. These receptors were obtained from a man aged 25-40 years with Graves' ophthalmopathy.

In its sample, this clonotype was seen many times. This rearrangement joins TRBV7-9 to TRBJ2-1, with 8 bases aligning to TRBD1. Losses at the gene ends were 5 bases for V and 0 bases for J; bases not matched to a gene: 6. This CDR3 region has 16 residues. The germline V gene encodes CDR1 SEHNR and CDR2 FQNEAQ (reference sequence). The CDR3 is CASSGNRGSSYNEQFF. CDR3 DNA: TGTGCCAGCAGCGGAAACAGGGGGAGCTCCTACAATGAGCAGTTCTTC.

The CDR3 sequence: CASSTRTGTYNEQFF. The DNA for the CDR3 is TGTGCCAGCAGCACCCGGACAGGGACCTACAATGAGCAGTTCTTC. The chain links TRBV9 to TRBJ2-1; 8 positions agree with TRBD1. Trimming took 4 bases from V and 2 from J; bases not matched to a gene: 5. Germline loops: CDR1 SGDLS, CDR2 YYNGEE. The CDR3 totals 15 residues.

At least ten counts were recorded for this clonotype. The chain uses TRBV13 and TRBJ2-5; a possible D gene is TRBD2 (7 bases). V was shortened by 3 bases and J by 4 bases, with 18 bases between the two germline ends. This CDR3 is built from 16 residues. Germline V lookup: CDR1 PRHDT, CDR2 FYEKMQ (reference sequence). The CDR3 region is CASSLASLGGRETQYF. The CDR3 region has the DNA TGTGCCAGCAGCTTGGCCTCGTTGGGGGGGCGAGAGACCCAGTACTTC.

There are a few counts of this clonotype. V is TRBV11-2 and J is TRBJ2-3, with D possibly being TRBD1 or TRBD2 (5 bases each). The CDR3 length is 14 residues. Germline V lookup: CDR1 SGHAT, CDR2 FQNNGV. Trimming removed 4 bases from V and 4 bases from J, with 12 bases in between. CDR3 in amino acids: CASSYGGRPDTQYF. Here the CDR3 DNA reads TGTGCCAGCAGCTATGGGGGTCGGCCAGATACGCAGTATTTT.

This clonotype was observed a few times. The rearrangement uses TRBV5-4 and TRBJ1-1; no firm D call. Germline CDR1 reads SGHNT; CDR2 reads YYREEE (reference sequence). Trimming took 0 bases from V and 4 from J, leaving 10 bases between them. The CDR3 sequence is 14 residues long. CDR3 protein: CASSLGRDGTEAFF. The CDR3 DNA reads TGTGCCAGCAGCTTGGGTAGGGATGGCACTGAAGCTTTCTTT.

There are a few counts of this clonotype. Here the CDR3 DNA reads TGTGCCAGCAGCCCGTGGGTCGTCTCTGGAAACACCATATATTTT. It is translated as CASSPWVVSGNTIYF. The rearrangement joins TRBV3-1 to TRBJ1-3; D remains unclear. Trimming shortened V by 4 bases and J by 0 bases, and 10 bases separated the two germline ends. The CDR3 is made up of 15 amino acids. CDR1 and CDR2 (germline): LGHDT, YNNKEL (reference sequence).